This T cell receptor (beta chain) was identified during a study of shared clonotypes between healthy human individuals. The investigators split CD4+ cells into a CD45RA+ naive subset and a CD45RA-negative memory subset. The protocol was immunoSEQ multiplex PCR, while the TCRdb copy is restricted to in-frame clones and leaves out a portion. The repertoire has nearly 750,000 clones, 72% of them found once; the top ten carry about 1.8%. After removal of 8 bases from V and 5 bases from J, the junction contained 4 bases not matched to a gene. Germline-derived CDR1 and CDR2 are MNHEY and SMNVEV (reference sequence). The CDR3 is made up of 13 amino acids. As to this clone: What it binds is not known.

General study results and limits: Having only a few donors restricted how much genetic and exposure-history diversity was captured.

The TCR comes from a woman aged 25 to 39 in good health. The chain has TRBV27 and TRBJ1-5; 9 bases map to TRBD1. The sample was memory CD4+ T cells sorted from blood. The subset was: CD45RA-negative fraction. CDR3 protein: CASGGDRDQPQHF. Here the CDR3 DNA reads TGTGCCAGCGGAGGGGACAGGGATCAGCCCCAGCATTTT.